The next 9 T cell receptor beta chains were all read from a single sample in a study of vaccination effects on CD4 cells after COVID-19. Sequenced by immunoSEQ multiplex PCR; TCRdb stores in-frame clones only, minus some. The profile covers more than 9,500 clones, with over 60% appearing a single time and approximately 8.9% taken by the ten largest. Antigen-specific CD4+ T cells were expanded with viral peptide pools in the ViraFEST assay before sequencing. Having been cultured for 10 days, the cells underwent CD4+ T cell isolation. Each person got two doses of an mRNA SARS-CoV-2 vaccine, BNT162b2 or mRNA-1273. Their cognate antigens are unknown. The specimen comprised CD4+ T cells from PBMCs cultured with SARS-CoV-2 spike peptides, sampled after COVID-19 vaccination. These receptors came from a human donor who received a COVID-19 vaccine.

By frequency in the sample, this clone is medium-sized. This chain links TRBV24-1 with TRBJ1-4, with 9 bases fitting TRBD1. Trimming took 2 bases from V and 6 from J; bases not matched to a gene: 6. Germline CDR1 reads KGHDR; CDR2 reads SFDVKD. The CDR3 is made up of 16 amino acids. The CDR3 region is CATSDSPGQGDEKLFF. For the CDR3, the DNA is TGTGCCACCAGTGATTCGCCGGGACAGGGAGATGAAAAACTGTTTTTT.

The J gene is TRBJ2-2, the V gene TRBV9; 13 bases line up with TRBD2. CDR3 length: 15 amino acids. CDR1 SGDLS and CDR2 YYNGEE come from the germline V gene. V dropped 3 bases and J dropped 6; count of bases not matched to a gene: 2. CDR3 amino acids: CASSEGLAGPGELFF. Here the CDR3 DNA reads TGTGCCAGCAGCGAGGGACTAGCGGGACCCGGGGAGCTGTTTTTT.

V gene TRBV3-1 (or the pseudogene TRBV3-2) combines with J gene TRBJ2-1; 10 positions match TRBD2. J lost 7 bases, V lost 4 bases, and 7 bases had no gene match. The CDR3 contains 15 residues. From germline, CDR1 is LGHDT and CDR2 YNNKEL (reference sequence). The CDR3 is CASSRPVAGGNEQFF. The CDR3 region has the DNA TGTGCCAGCAGCCGCCCAGTAGCGGGGGGAAATGAGCAGTTCTTC.

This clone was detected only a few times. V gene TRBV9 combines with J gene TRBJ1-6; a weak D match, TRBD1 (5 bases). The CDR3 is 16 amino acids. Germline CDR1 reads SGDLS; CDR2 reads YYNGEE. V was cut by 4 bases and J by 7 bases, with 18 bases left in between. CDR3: CASSTQPGRGNSPLHF. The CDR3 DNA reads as TGTGCCAGCAGCACTCAGCCGGGACGAGGCAATTCACCCCTCCACTTT.

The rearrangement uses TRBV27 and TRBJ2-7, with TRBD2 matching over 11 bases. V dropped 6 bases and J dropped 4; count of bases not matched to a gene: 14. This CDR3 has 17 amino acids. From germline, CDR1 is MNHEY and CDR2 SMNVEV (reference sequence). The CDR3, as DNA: TGTGCCAGCAGGAGATCAGGTAGACTAGCGGGGACTTACGAGCAGTACTTC. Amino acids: CASRRSGRLAGTYEQYF.

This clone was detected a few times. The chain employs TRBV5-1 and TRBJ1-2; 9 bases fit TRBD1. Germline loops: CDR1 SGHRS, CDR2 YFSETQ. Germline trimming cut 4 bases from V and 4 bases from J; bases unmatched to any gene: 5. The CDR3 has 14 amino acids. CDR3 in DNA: TGCGCCAGCAGCCCCAAGGACAGGGGCTATGGCTACACCTTC. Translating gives CASSPKDRGYGYTF.

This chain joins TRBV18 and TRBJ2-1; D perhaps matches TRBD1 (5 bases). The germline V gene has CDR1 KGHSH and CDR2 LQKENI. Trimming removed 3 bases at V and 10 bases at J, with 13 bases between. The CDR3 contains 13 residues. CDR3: CASSPREWGEQFF. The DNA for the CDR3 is TGTGCCAGCTCACCTCGCGAGTGGGGCGAGCAGTTCTTC.

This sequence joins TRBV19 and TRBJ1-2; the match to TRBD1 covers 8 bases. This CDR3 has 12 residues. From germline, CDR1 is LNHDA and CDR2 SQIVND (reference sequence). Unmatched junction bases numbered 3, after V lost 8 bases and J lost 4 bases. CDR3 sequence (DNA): TGTGCCAGTCGGACAGGGAGCTATGGCTACACCTTC. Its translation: CASRTGSYGYTF.

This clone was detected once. The DNA of the CDR3 is TGTGCCAGCAGTCGAAGGGGGGTAGGGGCCTACAATGAGCAGTTCTTC. It encodes CASSRRGVGAYNEQFF. The chain employs TRBV3-1 (or the pseudogene TRBV3-2) and TRBJ2-1, with D tentatively TRBD1 or TRBD2 (6 bases each). V was shortened by 6 bases and J by 2 bases, with 17 bases between the two germline ends. The CDR3 covers 16 residues. The germline CDR1 and CDR2 sequences are LGHDT and YNNKEL (reference sequence).